The rows below give T cell receptor beta chains drawn from one sample of a study of T cell changes during pregnancy in multiple sclerosis. TCRdb keeps only in-frame clones here, not all; method: immunoSEQ multiplex PCR. Of 65,000 to 85,000 clones listed, about nine tenths are singletons. Sequencing was performed on peripheral blood, taken in the third trimester of pregnancy. These receptors were collected from a female donor with multiple sclerosis, enrolled in a pregnancy study. The CDR3 runs from the conserved cysteine through the conserved F or W. Each record gives: clone size, J gene, V gene, D gene, CDR3 protein, CDR3 DNA. D genes are given only for firm matches. The size entry is marked missing in some rows and otherwise reads once, few, many or a size class.

-,TRBJ1-2,TRBV27,-,CASRWLIGGNYGYTF,TGTGCCAGCCGTTGGCTAATTGGGGGGAACTATGGCTACACCTTC
-,TRBJ1-6,TRBV4-3,-,CASSQWGLFNSPLHF,TGCGCCAGCAGCCAGTGGGGACTCTTTAATTCACCCCTCCACTTT
-,TRBJ2-4,TRBV5-1,-,CASSLGGAGGDIQYF,TGCGCCAGCAGCCTGGGAGGGGCAGGGGGAGACATTCAGTACTTC
-,TRBJ1-5,TRBV30,-,CAWSGQINQPQHF,TGTGCCTGGAGTGGACAGATTAATCAGCCCCAGCATTTT
-,TRBJ1-3,TRBV29-1,-,CSVEGIGNTIYF,TGCAGCGTTGAAGGTATCGGAAACACCATATATTTT
-,TRBJ2-5,TRBV5-1,-,CASSLAETQYF,TGCGCCAGCAGCTTGGCTGAGACCCAGTACTTC
-,TRBJ2-1,TRBV7-6,-,CASSLVLPGGFSSYNEQFF,TGTGCCAGCAGCTTAGTCCTACCGGGGGGCTTCAGCTCCTACAATGAGCAGTTCTTC
-,TRBJ1-6,TRBV10-3,-,CATGAGYNSPLHF,TGTGCCACTGGGGCAGGTTATAATTCACCCCTCCACTTT
-,TRBJ1-1,TRBV7-9,TRBD1,CASKRDRVNTEAFF,TGTGCCAGCAAAAGGGACAGGGTGAACACTGAAGCTTTCTTT
-,TRBJ1-2,TRBV6-5,TRBD1,CASSYSRPDRAYGYTF,TGTGCCAGCAGTTACTCGCGCCCGGACAGGGCCTATGGCTACACCTTC
-,TRBJ1-5,TRBV6-1,-,CASSERLYRSNQPQHF,TGTGCCAGCAGTGAAAGACTCTACAGGAGCAATCAGCCCCAGCATTTT
-,TRBJ1-5,TRBV2,-,CASSPGNQPQHF,TGTGCCAGCAGTCCCGGGAATCAGCCCCAGCATTTT
-,TRBJ2-7,TRBV6-1,-,CASSVGETYEQYF,TGTGCCAGCAGTGTCGGGGAAACCTACGAGCAGTACTTC
once,TRBJ2-7,TRBV14,-,CASSLESREQYF,TGTGCCAGCAGCCTCGAAAGCCGCGAGCAGTACTTC
-,TRBJ2-1,TRBV11-2,TRBD2,CASSPTAGGYNEQFF,TGTGCCAGCAGCCCGACGGCGGGGGGCTACAATGAGCAGTTCTTC
-,TRBJ1-1,TRBV29-1,-,CSVEGGYASSTEAFF,TGCAGCGTTGAAGGAGGGTACGCCAGTTCTACTGAAGCTTTCTTT
-,TRBJ2-7,TRBV2,TRBD1,CASSEQGTGPHEQYF,TGTGCCAGCAGTGAACAAGGGACAGGGCCGCACGAGCAGTACTTC
-,TRBJ2-1,TRBV9,TRBD2,CASSVMRGGYNEQFF,TGTGCCAGCAGCGTAATGCGGGGGGGCTACAATGAGCAGTTCTTC
-,TRBJ2-1,TRBV4-3,TRBD1,CASSETLTGGNEQFF,TGCGCCAGCAGCGAAACATTGACAGGGGGAAATGAGCAGTTCTTC
-,TRBJ2-7,TRBV5-1,TRBD1,CASSSRTGAEQYF,TGCGCCAGCAGCTCCCGGACAGGGGCCGAGCAGTACTTC
-,TRBJ2-1,TRBV14,-,CASSHKPRRYNEQFF,TGTGCCAGCAGCCATAAACCGAGGAGATACAATGAGCAGTTCTTC
once,TRBJ2-3,TRBV19,-,CASSIVGGGLTDTQYF,TGTGCCAGTAGTATAGTAGGCGGGGGCCTCACAGATACGCAGTATTTT
-,TRBJ2-2,TRBV11-3,TRBD2,CASSAPAGITNTGELFF,TGTGCCAGCAGCGCCCCAGCGGGGATAACGAACACCGGGGAGCTGTTTTTT
-,TRBJ2-2,TRBV7-2,TRBD2,CASSLGLANTGELFF,TGTGCCAGCAGCTTGGGACTAGCGAACACCGGGGAGCTGTTTTTT
few,TRBJ1-5,TRBV6-6,TRBD1,CASSGQGRNQPQHF,TGTGCCAGCAGCGGACAGGGAAGGAATCAGCCCCAGCATTTT
-,TRBJ2-3,TRBV11-2,TRBD2,CASSLIQSGGALGDTQYF,TGTGCCAGCAGCTTAATCCAGAGCGGGGGGGCCTTAGGAGATACGCAGTATTTT
-,TRBJ2-1,TRBV5-1,TRBD1,CASSFPDRVGNEQFF,TGCGCCAGCAGCTTCCCGGACAGGGTGGGCAATGAGCAGTTCTTC
-,TRBJ2-5,TRBV15,-,CATSRDRGTGETQYF,TGTGCCACCAGCCGAGACCGGGGTACCGGGGAGACCCAGTACTTC
-,TRBJ2-5,TRBV6-1,-,CASSEFRGRQETQYF,TGTGCCAGCAGTGAGTTCAGGGGGAGGCAAGAGACCCAGTACTTC
-,TRBJ2-3,TRBV19,TRBD2,CASSIRAGEYTTDTQYF,TGTGCCAGTAGTATTAGAGCGGGGGAATATACCACAGATACGCAGTATTTT
-,TRBJ1-5,TRBV28,-,CASSLSGRGQPQHF,TGTGCCAGCAGTTTATCGGGTCGGGGACAGCCCCAGCATTTT
-,TRBJ1-2,TRBV27,-,CASMQGRSGGGYTF,TGTGCCAGCATGCAGGGGCGTTCTGGTGGTGGCTACACCTTC
-,TRBJ1-3,TRBV19,-,CASSIPMSSGNTIYF,TGTGCCAGTAGTATACCGATGAGCTCTGGAAACACCATATATTTT
-,TRBJ2-7,TRBV28,TRBD1,CASRVGTGNTYEQYF,TGTGCCAGCAGGGTGGGGACAGGTAACACCTACGAGCAGTACTTC
-,TRBJ2-3,TRBV11-2,-,CASSSEATDTQYF,TGTGCCAGCAGCTCGGAGGCCACAGATACGCAGTATTTT
-,TRBJ1-2,TRBV28,TRBD1,CATITGGAFRYYGYTF,TGTGCCACCATTACAGGGGGCGCTTTTCGGTACTATGGCTACACCTTC
once,TRBJ1-4,TRBV7-2,TRBD1,CASSLGQGRWEKLFF,TGTGCCAGCAGCTTGGGACAGGGGAGATGGGAAAAACTGTTTTTT
-,TRBJ1-4,TRBV18,-,CASSPMAVGARTNEKLFF,TGTGCCAGCTCACCAATGGCAGTGGGGGCACGCACTAATGAAAAACTGTTTTTT
-,TRBJ2-2,TRBV18,-,CASSPPKGGTGELFF,TGTGCCAGCTCACCACCGAAAGGGGGAACCGGGGAGCTGTTTTTT
-,TRBJ2-7,TRBV5-8,-,CASSLDGTYEQYF,TGTGCCAGCAGCTTGGACGGGACCTACGAGCAGTACTTC
-,TRBJ2-2,TRBV5-8,TRBD1,CASSPQGALNTGELFF,TGTGCCAGCAGCCCACAGGGGGCCCTAAACACCGGGGAGCTGTTTTTT
-,TRBJ2-5,TRBV6-1,-,CASSGNPGGETQYF,TGTGCCAGCAGTGGCAACCCCGGCGGGGAGACCCAGTACTTC
-,TRBJ1-2,TRBV4-3,-,CASSQESEGFYGYTF,TGCGCCAGCAGCCAAGAATCGGAGGGCTTCTATGGCTACACCTTC
-,TRBJ2-1,TRBV5-4,-,CASSLGGGGHYNEQFF,TGTGCCAGCAGCTTGGGGGGCGGGGGCCACTACAATGAGCAGTTCTTC
once,TRBJ1-1,TRBV18,TRBD1,CASSDYTGGMNTEAFF,TGTGCCAGCTCTGACTACACAGGGGGAATGAACACTGAAGCTTTCTTT
-,TRBJ1-2,TRBV5-1,-,CASSFDSPYGYTF,TGCGCCAGCAGCTTCGACAGCCCCTATGGCTACACCTTC
-,TRBJ2-7,TRBV5-1,TRBD2,CASSLGLAGVAYEQYF,TGCGCCAGCAGCTTGGGATTAGCGGGGGTCGCCTACGAGCAGTACTTC
-,TRBJ1-6,TRBV18,TRBD1,CASSPGTGASPLHF,TGTGCCAGCTCACCCGGGACAGGGGCCTCACCCCTCCACTTT
-,TRBJ2-1,TRBV11-2,TRBD2,CASSLRPGLANEQFF,TGTGCCAGCAGCTTACGTCCGGGACTAGCCAATGAGCAGTTCTTC